What follows is one T cell receptor (beta chain) and its context. This sample was included in a study of blood T cell repertoires in COVID-19. Study summary: Sites in the United States, Italy and Spain provided acute and convalescent COVID-19 samples. From T cells, B-cell-depleted T cells, or PBMCs came the material, which was cDNA or gDNA.

Original processing notes: Amplification from reference gene primers served as the basis for estimated nucleated cell counts. Profiled with immunoSEQ multiplex PCR; TCRdb holds only in-frame clones, not every one. V and J calls and clone size are given by that table; D and trimming were obtained from the DNA. This sample yields some 100,000 clones, of which roughly 92% are seen a single time; roughly 5% belongs to the top ten. This clonotype was obtained from a man between 65 and 79 years old with acute or convalescent COVID-19. The sample comprised peripheral blood.

The CDR3 sequence is CASSQERAGAADTQYF. As DNA, the CDR3 is TGCGCCAGCAGCCAAGAGAGAGCGGGAGCGGCAGATACGCAGTATTTT. V gene TRBV4-1 combines with J gene TRBJ2-3; 8 nucleotides agree with TRBD2. There are 16 residues in the CDR3. Looked up from germline, CDR1 is MGHRA and CDR2 is YSYEKL. The trim removed 0 bases at V and 4 bases at J, leaving 6 bases unmatched.